The 3 T cell receptor beta chains in this list originate from one sample, sequenced in a study of T cells after yellow fever vaccination. MiXCR, applied by TCRdb to the 5' RACE reads, yields one record per CDR3 protein. The sample lists 300,000 to 400,000 distinct CDR3 sequences, more than 8.5% seen once, with about a sixth in the top ten. The source material was PBMCs, sampled on the day of the first yellow fever vaccination. These receptors all come from a man aged 18 to 30 who received the YFV17D yellow fever vaccine.

This clonotype occurred many times. CDR3 bases: TGTGCCAGCAGTTTGGGGTGGGCTGCAGATACGCAGTATTTT. Translation gives CASSLGWAADTQYF. The genes are TRBV12-3 or TRBV12-4 and TRBJ2-3; D ambiguous. The CDR3 spans 14 residues. V gave up 3 bases and J gave up 4 bases, with 11 bases separating them.

Ten or more counts support this clonotype. The genes are TRBV7-2 and TRBJ2-5, with 7 positions matching TRBD1. Per the germline V gene, CDR1 is SGHTA and CDR2 is FQGNSA. After removal of 4 bases from V and 4 bases from J, the junction contained 9 bases not matched to a gene. This CDR3 spans 15 amino acids. The CDR3, as DNA: TGTGCCAGCAGCTATCGTCGGGACAGCTCAGAGACCCAGTACTTC. Translating gives CASSYRRDSSETQYF.

This clonotype has only a few counts. The V gene is TRBV9, the J gene TRBJ2-3; 13 nucleotides line up with TRBD2. This CDR3 comprises 20 residues. CDR1 is SGDLS and CDR2 is YYNGEE in the germline V gene. With V trimmed by 4 bases and J by 1 base, 15 bases remained unmatched. CDR3 loop: CASSMRTSGGPGGGTDTQYF. In nucleotides, the CDR3 is TGTGCCAGCAGCATGAGGACTAGCGGGGGCCCTGGGGGGGGCACAGATACGCAGTATTTT.